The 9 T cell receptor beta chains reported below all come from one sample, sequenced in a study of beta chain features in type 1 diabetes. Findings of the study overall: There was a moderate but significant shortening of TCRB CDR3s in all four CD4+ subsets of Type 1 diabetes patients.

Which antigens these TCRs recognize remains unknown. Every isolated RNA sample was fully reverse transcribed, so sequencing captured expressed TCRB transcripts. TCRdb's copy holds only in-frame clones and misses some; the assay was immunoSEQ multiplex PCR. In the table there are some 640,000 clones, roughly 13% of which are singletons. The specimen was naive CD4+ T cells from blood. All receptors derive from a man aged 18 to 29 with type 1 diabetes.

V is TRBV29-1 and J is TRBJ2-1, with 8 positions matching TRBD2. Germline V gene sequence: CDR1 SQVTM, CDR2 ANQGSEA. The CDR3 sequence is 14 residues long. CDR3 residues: CCFSRGSGNNEQFF. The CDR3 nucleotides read TGCTGCTTTTCTCGGGGTAGCGGGAATAATGAGCAGTTCTTC.

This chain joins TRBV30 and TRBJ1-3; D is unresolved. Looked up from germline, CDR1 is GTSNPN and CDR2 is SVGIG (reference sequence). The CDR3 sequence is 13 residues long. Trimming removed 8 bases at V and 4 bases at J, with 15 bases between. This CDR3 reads CALGNDFGNTIYF. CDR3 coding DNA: TGTGCCCTGGGGAATGATTTCGGAAACACCATATATTTT.

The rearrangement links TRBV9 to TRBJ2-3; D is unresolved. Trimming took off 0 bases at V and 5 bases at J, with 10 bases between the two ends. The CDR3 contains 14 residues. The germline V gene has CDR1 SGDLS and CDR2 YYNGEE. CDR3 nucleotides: TGTGCCAGCAGCGTAGATCCTCTCCAAGATACGCAGTATTTT. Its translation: CASSVDPLQDTQYF.

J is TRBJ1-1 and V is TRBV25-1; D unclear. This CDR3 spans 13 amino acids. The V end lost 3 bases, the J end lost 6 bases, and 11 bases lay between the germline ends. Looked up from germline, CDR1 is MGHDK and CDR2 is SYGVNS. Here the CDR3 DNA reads TGTGCCAGCAGTGATATGGTAATCGCTGAAGCTTTCTTT. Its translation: CASSDMVIAEAFF.

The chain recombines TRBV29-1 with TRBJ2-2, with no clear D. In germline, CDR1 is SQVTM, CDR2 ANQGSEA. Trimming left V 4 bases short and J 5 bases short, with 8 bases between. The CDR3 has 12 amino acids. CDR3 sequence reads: CSVAPFTGELFF. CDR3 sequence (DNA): TGCAGCGTTGCACCTTTTACCGGGGAGCTGTTTTTT.

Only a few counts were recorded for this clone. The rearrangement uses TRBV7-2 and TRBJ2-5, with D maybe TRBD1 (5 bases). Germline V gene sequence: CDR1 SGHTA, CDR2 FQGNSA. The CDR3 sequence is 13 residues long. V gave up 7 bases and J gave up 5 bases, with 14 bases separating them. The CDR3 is CASTQGHSETQYF. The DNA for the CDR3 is TGTGCCAGCACCCAAGGACATTCGGAGACCCAGTACTTC.

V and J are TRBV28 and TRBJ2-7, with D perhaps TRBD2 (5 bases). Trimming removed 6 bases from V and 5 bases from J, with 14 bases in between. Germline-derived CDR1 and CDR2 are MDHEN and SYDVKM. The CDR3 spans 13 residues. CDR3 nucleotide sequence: TGTGCCAGCAGCTCGGGAAATCCCCACGAGCAGTACTTC. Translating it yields CASSSGNPHEQYF.

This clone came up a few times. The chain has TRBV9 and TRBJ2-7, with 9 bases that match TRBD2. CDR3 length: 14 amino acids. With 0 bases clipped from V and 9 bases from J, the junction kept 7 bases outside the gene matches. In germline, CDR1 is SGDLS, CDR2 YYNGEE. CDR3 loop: CASSVVLAGAPQYF. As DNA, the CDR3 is TGTGCCAGCAGCGTAGTACTAGCGGGCGCCCCGCAGTACTTC.

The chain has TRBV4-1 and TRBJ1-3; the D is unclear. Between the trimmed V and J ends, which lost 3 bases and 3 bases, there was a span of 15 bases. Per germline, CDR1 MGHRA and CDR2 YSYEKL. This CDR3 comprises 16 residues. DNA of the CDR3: TGCGCCAGCAGCCATGGGTCCCGGACCTTTGGAAACACCATATATTTT. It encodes CASSHGSRTFGNTIYF.